This paragraph covers one T cell receptor (beta chain) sequence. Its antigen is currently unknown. The data belong to a study of shared clonotypes between healthy human individuals. Study context: Each donor had three CD4 naive, three CD4 memory, two CD8 naive and one CD8 memory plate.

Clones were read by immunoSEQ multiplex PCR, and TCRdb kept only the in-frame ones, dropping some. The sample lists about 2 million clones; 85% to 95% were seen once. General study results and limits: It was observed that 5% to 6% of naive CD4 clonotypes were shared across a few donors.

V gave up 4 bases and J gave up 4 bases, with 12 bases separating them. The CDR3 has 13 residues. Germline V gene data show CDR1 as SGHTS and CDR2 as YDEGEE. The rearrangement joins TRBV5-8 to TRBJ2-7; tentative D call: TRBD1 (6 bases). The sequencing sample was made of naive CD4+ T cells sorted from blood. The subset was: CD45RA+ positively selected. The clonotype originates from a man aged 18 to 30 in good health. The CDR3 DNA is TGTGCCAGCAGCGCGGACAGATGGTACGAGCAGTACTTC. Protein product: CASSADRWYEQYF.